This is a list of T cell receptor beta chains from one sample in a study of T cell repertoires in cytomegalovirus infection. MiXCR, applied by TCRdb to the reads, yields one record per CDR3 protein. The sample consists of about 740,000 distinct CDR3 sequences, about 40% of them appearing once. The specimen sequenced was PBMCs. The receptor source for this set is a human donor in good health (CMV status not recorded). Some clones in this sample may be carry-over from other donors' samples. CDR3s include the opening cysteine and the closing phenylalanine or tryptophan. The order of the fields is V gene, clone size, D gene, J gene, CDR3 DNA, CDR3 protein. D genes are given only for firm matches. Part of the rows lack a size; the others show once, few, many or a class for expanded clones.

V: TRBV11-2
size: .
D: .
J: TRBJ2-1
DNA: TGTGCCAGCAGCTCCCACGGGGGAGGTGAGCAGTTCTTC
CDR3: CASSSHGGGEQFF

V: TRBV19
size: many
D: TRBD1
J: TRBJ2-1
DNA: TGTGCCAGCAGTAGACAGGGCTCGTCGTACAATGAGCAGTTCTTC
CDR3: CASSRQGSSYNEQFF

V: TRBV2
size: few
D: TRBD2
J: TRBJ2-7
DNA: TGTGCCAGCAGTGACCCCGGACTAGCCTACGAGCAGTACTTC
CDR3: CASSDPGLAYEQYF

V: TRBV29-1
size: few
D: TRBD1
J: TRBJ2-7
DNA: TGCAGCGTGGGTAGGGACAGGGGTGACGAGCAGTACTTC
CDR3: CSVGRDRGDEQYF

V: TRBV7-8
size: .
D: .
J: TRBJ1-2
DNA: TGTGCCAGCAGCTTAGTAGAACAGAACTATGGCTACACCTTC
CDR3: CASSLVEQNYGYTF

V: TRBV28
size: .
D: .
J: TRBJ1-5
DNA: TGTGCCAGCTTGGCCGGGAGAGGTCGGCCTAGCAATCAGCCCCAGCATTTT
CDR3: CASLAGRGRPSNQPQHF

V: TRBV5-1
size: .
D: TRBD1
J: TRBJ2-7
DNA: TGCGCCAGCAGCCCGACAGGGGGCCATGCCTACGAGCAGTACTTC
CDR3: CASSPTGGHAYEQYF

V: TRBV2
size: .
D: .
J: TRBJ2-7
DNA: TGTGCCAGCAATGGGGGGTACGAGCAGTACTTC
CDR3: CASNGGYEQYF

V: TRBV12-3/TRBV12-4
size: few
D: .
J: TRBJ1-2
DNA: TGTGCCAGCAGTTTGATAGGGGGTGTTGGCTACACCTTC
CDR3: CASSLIGGVGYTF

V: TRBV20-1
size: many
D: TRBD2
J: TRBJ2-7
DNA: TGCAGTGCTAGACGAACTAGCGGGAGCTCCTACGAGCAGTACTTC
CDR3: CSARRTSGSSYEQYF

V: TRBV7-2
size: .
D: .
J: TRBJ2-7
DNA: TGTGCCAGCAGACAAATCTGGGGAAAGGGGGAGAAGTACTTC
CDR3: CASRQIWGKGEKYF

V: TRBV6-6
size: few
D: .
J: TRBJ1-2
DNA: TGTGCCAGCAGAACCCTCTTAGAACCGACAGCTAACTATGGTTACACCTTC
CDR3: CASRTLLEPTANYGYTF

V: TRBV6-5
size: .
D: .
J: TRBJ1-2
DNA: TGTGCCAGCAGTTACTCAGGATCTTTGGGTGGCTACACCTTC
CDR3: CASSYSGSLGGYTF

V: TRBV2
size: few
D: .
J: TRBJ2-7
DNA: TGTGCCAGCAGTGTTGTACCGTACGAGCAGTACTTC
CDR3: CASSVVPYEQYF

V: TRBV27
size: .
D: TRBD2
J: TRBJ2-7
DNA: TGTGCCAGCAGTACCCTAGCGGGACGCTACGAGCAGTACTTC
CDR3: CASSTLAGRYEQYF

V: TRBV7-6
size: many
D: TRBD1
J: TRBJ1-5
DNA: TGTGCCAGCAGCCTAGGACAGGGGGCGGCGGCAAGCAATCAGCCCCAGCATTTT
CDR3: CASSLGQGAAASNQPQHF